Below, one TCR beta chain is given with its context. The target antigen is unknown. Losses at the gene ends were 0 bases for V and 4 bases for J; bases not matched to a gene: 8. The CDR3 runs 17 residues. Germline CDR1 MGHRA, CDR2 YSYEKL. The sample belongs to a study of cytomegalovirus exposure and HLA in healthy donors. Study results and limitations: About 87% or about 30% of the time was how often most TCR beta V segments were productive, according to an earlier analysis.

PCR amplification relied on 60 Vbeta primers (plus 13 Jbeta primers). Some clones are missing from TCRdb's copy, which holds only in-frame ones; the method was immunoSEQ multiplex PCR. The sample contains about 190,000 clones, roughly 79% of which appear only once. The sequence was obtained from a woman between 18 and 30 years old in good health and CMV-seronegative. Sequencing used PBMCs. The genes are TRBV4-1 and TRBJ1-4; 7 bases agree with TRBD1. CDR3 DNA: TGCGCCAGCAGCCAAGATCCGGGACAGCGACGTAATGAAAAACTGTTTTTT. Translated, it gives CASSQDPGQRRNEKLFF.